Each of the 32 T cell receptor beta chains below was sequenced from the same sample in a study of blood T cell repertoires in COVID-19. Only in-frame clones appear in the TCRdb table, and some are missing; sequencing was by immunoSEQ multiplex PCR. Of roughly 340,000 clones in the sample, around 87% were seen once. The source material was PBMCs or T cells enriched from blood (not recorded which). All receptors derive from a man between 18 and 35 years old who had recovered from COVID-19.

The V and J genes are TRBV2 and TRBJ1-3; D gene ambiguous. Germline V gene data show CDR1 as SNHLY and CDR2 as FYNNEI. The V gene lost 7 bases and the J gene lost 1 base, with 11 bases spanning the gap. The CDR3 spans 14 residues. Here the CDR3 reads CASIGSRSGNTIYF. Here the CDR3 DNA reads TGTGCCAGCATTGGTTCCAGGTCTGGAAACACCATATATTTT. Supplemented by reference TRBV2 and TRBJ1-3, the full variable domain reads EPEVTQTPSHQVTQMGQEVILRCVPISNHLYFYWYRQILGQKVEFLVSFYNNEISEKSEIFDDQFSVERPDGSNFTLKIRSTKLEDSAMYFCASIGSRSGNTIYFGEGSWLTVV.

The chain links TRBV2 to TRBJ1-4; 9 nucleotides align to TRBD1. The length of the CDR3 is 15 residues. Losses at the gene ends were 7 bases for V and 5 bases for J; bases not matched to a gene: 8. The germline gives CDR1 SNHLY, CDR2 FYNNEI. The CDR3 region has the DNA TGTGCCAGCAATAAACAGGGGGCGGAAAATGAAAAACTGTTTTTT. This translates into CASNKQGAENEKLFF.

The chain couples TRBV28 to TRBJ2-5; 7 bases align to TRBD2. Unmatched junction bases numbered 10, after V lost 5 bases and J lost 7 bases. CDR1 and CDR2 from the germline V gene are MDHEN and SYDVKM. CDR3 size: 14 residues. For the CDR3, the DNA is TGTGCCAGCAGTCCTGAGACTAGCTTAGGGACCCAGTACTTC. This translates into CASSPETSLGTQYF.

V usage is TRBV5-1 and J usage is TRBJ2-3; D perhaps matches TRBD2 (6 bases). This CDR3 contains 14 residues. V was pared by 8 bases and J by 2 bases, with 15 bases between. Per germline, CDR1 SGHRS and CDR2 YFSETQ. This chain's CDR3 is CASVNSGPTDTQYF. CDR3 nucleotides: TGCGCCAGTGTAAATAGCGGCCCCACAGATACGCAGTATTTT.

The rearrangement links TRBV7-9 to TRBJ1-4; no reliable D call. Per the germline V gene, CDR1 is SEHNR and CDR2 is FQNEAQ (reference sequence). The CDR3 runs 16 residues. V lost 7 bases and J lost 0, with 15 bases in between. The CDR3 loop is CASTSTLPATNEKLFF. CDR3 DNA: TGTGCCAGCACCTCAACCCTGCCGGCAACTAATGAAAAACTGTTTTTT.

The chain uses TRBV9 and TRBJ2-1; TRBD1 matches 7 bases. The germline CDR1 and CDR2 sequences are SGDLS and YYNGEE. Losses at the gene ends were 0 bases for V and 4 bases for J; bases not matched to a gene: 4. CDR3 length: 15 residues. The CDR3 DNA is TGTGCCAGCAGCGTAGAGGGGGCACAGTACAATGAGCAGTTCTTC. This encodes CASSVEGAQYNEQFF.

The chain links TRBV2 to TRBJ2-7, with 11 positions matching TRBD1. Germline trimming cut 6 bases from V and 3 bases from J; bases unmatched to any gene: 4. The CDR3 is 14 amino acids. Per the germline V gene, CDR1 is SNHLY and CDR2 is FYNNEI. The DNA of the CDR3 is TGTGCCAGCAGCCGGGACAGGGGGGGCTACGAGCAGTACTTC. This gives the protein CASSRDRGGYEQYF.

The rearrangement links TRBV18 to TRBJ2-3, with TRBD1 identical over 8 bases. This CDR3 has 16 residues. Germline CDR1 reads KGHSH; CDR2 reads LQKENI. V dropped 3 bases and J dropped 1; count of bases not matched to a gene: 6. CDR3: CASSPVSGQGTDTQYF. DNA of the CDR3: TGTGCCAGCTCACCGGTTTCGGGACAGGGCACAGATACGCAGTATTTT.

J is TRBJ2-7 and V is TRBV10-3; D perhaps matches TRBD1 (7 bases). Germline V gene sequence: CDR1 ENHRY, CDR2 SYGVKD. The germline V and J ends were trimmed by 9 bases and 5 bases, with 23 bases remaining between them. The CDR3 runs 15 residues. This CDR3 is CAIRQGLIGSHEQYF. As DNA, the CDR3 is TGTGCCATACGACAGGGTCTTATCGGGAGCCACGAGCAGTACTTC.

V usage is TRBV28 and J usage is TRBJ1-2, with 9 bases aligning to TRBD1. The CDR3 runs to 17 residues. Germline V CDR1 and CDR2: MDHEN, SYDVKM. V lost 4 bases to trimming and J lost 4 bases; unmatched junction nucleotides: 13. The CDR3 nucleotides are TGTGCCAGCAGTTCCCCCGGGACAGGGCTTGGGATCTATGGCTACACCTTC. Amino acid sequence: CASSSPGTGLGIYGYTF.

The chain links TRBV14 to TRBJ1-1, with D possibly being TRBD1 (5 bases). From germline, CDR1 is SGHDN and CDR2 FVKESK. The V end was cut by 5 bases, the J end by 0 bases, with 16 bases between. The CDR3 loop spans 16 amino acids. CDR3 sequence reads: CASSRRQTLMNTEAFF. Written as DNA, the CDR3 is TGTGCCAGCAGCAGACGACAGACCCTCATGAACACTGAAGCTTTCTTT. Full variable domain (missing parts from reference TRBV14 and TRBJ1-1): EAGVTQFPSHSVIEKGQTVTLRCDPISGHDNLYWYRRVMGKEIKFLLHFVKESKQDESGMPNNRFLAERTGGTYSTLKVQPAELEDSGVYFCASSRRQTLMNTEAFFGQGTRLTVV.

The V call is TRBV7-9, the J call TRBJ1-2; D gene ambiguous. The V and J ends lost 2 bases and 6 bases respectively, with 16 bases between them. Looked up from germline, CDR1 is SEHNR and CDR2 is FQNEAQ (reference sequence). The CDR3 extends over 15 amino acids. The CDR3, as DNA: TGTGCCAGCAGCTTAAGCAACCTACGCGGCCATGGCTACACCTTC. Translating gives CASSLSNLRGHGYTF.

V gene TRBV14 combines with J gene TRBJ2-3; the D is unclear. Germline CDR1 SGHDN, CDR2 FVKESK. Trimming pared 0 bases from V and 9 bases from J, leaving 10 bases between. The CDR3 spans 13 residues. CDR3 DNA: TGTGCCAGCAGCCAAGAAAGCAAGAGAACGCAGTATTTT. Its protein product is CASSQESKRTQYF.

V is TRBV6-1 and J is TRBJ1-1; D is unresolved. Germline V lookup: CDR1 MNHNS, CDR2 SASEGT. V lost 0 bases to trimming and J lost 11 bases, with 13 bases between them. This CDR3 region has 13 residues. CDR3 DNA sequence: TGTGCCAGCAGTGAAGCAACACGGAAAGCGGCTTTCTTT. This gives the protein CASSEATRKAAFF.

CDR3 in amino acids: CAWSVSAWGRGNTIYF. The CDR3 DNA follows: TGTGCCTGGAGTGTATCAGCGTGGGGCAGAGGAAACACCATATATTTT. The rearrangement joins TRBV30 to TRBJ1-3; perhaps TRBD1 as D (5 bases). Germline lookup yields CDR1 GTSNPN and CDR2 SVGIG (reference sequence). V was pared by 0 bases and J by 4 bases, with 16 bases between. The CDR3 is 16 residues long. Drawing the rest from reference TRBV30 and TRBJ1-3, the complete variable domain is SQTIHQWPATLVQPVGSPLSLECTVEGTSNPNLYWYRQAAGRGLQLLFYSVGIGQISSEVPQNLSASRPQDRQFILSSKKLLLSDSGFYLCAWSVSAWGRGNTIYFGEGSWLTVV.

V is TRBV10-3 and J is TRBJ2-2, with D maybe TRBD1 (6 bases). V was trimmed by 2 bases and J by 0 bases, leaving 10 bases between them. This CDR3 contains 16 residues. CDR1 is ENHRY, CDR2 SYGVKD, per germline. CDR3 protein: CAISERGTTNTGELFF. The CDR3 coding sequence is TGTGCCATCAGTGAGAGGGGGACCACGAACACCGGGGAGCTGTTTTTT.

J is TRBJ1-1 and V is TRBV5-6; no clear D gene. Trimming cost V 7 bases and J 1 base, with 11 bases left between them. From germline, CDR1 is SGHDT and CDR2 YYEEEE. The CDR3 contains 13 residues. CDR3 loop: CASRGYANTEAFF. The CDR3 DNA sequence: TGTGCCAGCCGGGGATACGCGAACACTGAAGCTTTCTTT.

The rearrangement uses TRBV27 and TRBJ1-6, with D possibly matching TRBD1 (5 bases). The germline V gene has CDR1 MNHEY and CDR2 SMNVEV (reference sequence). The CDR3 has 15 residues. V gave up 6 bases and J gave up 4 bases, with 13 bases separating them. The CDR3 sequence is CASSLRPGYNSPLHF. The CDR3 coding sequence is TGTGCCAGCAGCCTAAGGCCAGGGTATAATTCACCCCTCCACTTT.

The V call is TRBV7-2, the J call TRBJ1-2; 8 positions match TRBD1. Germline loops: CDR1 SGHTA, CDR2 FQGNSA. CDR3 size: 14 residues. With V trimmed by 5 bases and J by 7 bases, 9 bases remained unmatched. DNA for the CDR3: TGTGCCAGCAGCCCCCCGGACAGGGTGGCTGGCTACACCTTC. Protein product: CASSPPDRVAGYTF.

The chain links TRBV6-4 to TRBJ2-6; the D is unclear. The CDR3 runs 15 residues. V lost 3 bases and J 1 base, leaving 7 bases between the germline ends. Germline CDR1 reads MRHNA; CDR2 reads SNTAGT. CDR3: CASSDPGSGANVLTF. As DNA, the CDR3 is TGTGCCAGCAGTGATCCCGGTTCTGGGGCCAACGTCCTGACTTTC.

As concerns this clone: This same CDR3 is encoded by further DNA sequences in the sample. The genes are TRBV7-9 and TRBJ1-5; 10 nucleotides match TRBD1. With V trimmed by 6 bases and J by 4 bases, 0 bases remained unmatched. Germline CDR1 SEHNR, CDR2 FQNEAQ (reference sequence). The CDR3 is 13 residues long. As DNA, the CDR3 is TGTGCCAGCAGGGGACAGGGGAATCAGCCCCAGCATTTT. This translates into CASRGQGNQPQHF.

This clone was counted once. V usage is TRBV12-3 or TRBV12-4 and J usage is TRBJ1-1; D may be TRBD1 (6 bases). Trimming removed 8 bases at V and 6 bases at J, with 13 bases between. The CDR3 totals 12 residues. The CDR3 region has the DNA TGTGCCAGCGGAAGACAGGAGGCTGAAGCTTTCTTT. As protein: CASGRQEAEAFF.

The chain is built from TRBV28 and TRBJ2-7, with 7 bases fitting TRBD1. The CDR3 is 14 amino acids. The ends lost 6 bases at V and 4 bases at J; junction bases unmatched: 9. Per the germline V gene, CDR1 is MDHEN and CDR2 is SYDVKM. CDR3 sequence reads: CASSLGTVAYEQYF. CDR3 nucleotides: TGTGCCAGCAGCTTGGGGACAGTAGCTTACGAGCAGTACTTC.

The rearrangement uses TRBV24-1 and TRBJ2-2; a weak D match, TRBD1 (6 bases). The V gene's germline CDR1 is KGHDR and CDR2 SFDVKD. The CDR3 sequence is 12 residues long. The V end lost 10 bases, the J end lost 4 bases, and 9 bases lay between the germline ends. CDR3 sequence reads: CATGGRTGELFF. The CDR3 nucleotides are TGTGCCACAGGGGGTCGCACCGGGGAGCTGTTTTTT.

This clone came up a few times. The gene calls are TRBV9 and TRBJ1-1; a weak D match, TRBD1 (5 bases). The CDR3 has 15 residues. V was trimmed by 0 bases and J by 3 bases, leaving 12 bases between them. Per the germline V gene, CDR1 is SGDLS and CDR2 is YYNGEE. DNA for the CDR3: TGTGCCAGCAGCGTAGGTGGGGGGTCGGACACTGAAGCTTTCTTT. Translating gives CASSVGGGSDTEAFF.

This chain links TRBV11-2 with TRBJ2-1; D remains unclear. Trimming shortened V by 5 bases and J by 5 bases, and 10 bases separated the two germline ends. The CDR3 consists of 13 residues. Germline CDR1 is SGHAT and CDR2 is FQNNGV. CDR3 amino acids: CASSPPGDNEQFF. In DNA, the CDR3 is TGTGCCAGCAGCCCCCCCGGAGACAATGAGCAGTTCTTC.

V is TRBV12-3 or TRBV12-4 and J is TRBJ2-1; 7 bases align to TRBD2. The CDR3 runs 12 residues. Unmatched junction bases numbered 6, after V lost 7 bases and J lost 9 bases. CDR3 DNA: TGTGCCAGCAAGCGGGGCGCGGGTGAGCAGTTCTTC. Amino acids: CASKRGAGEQFF.

The chain combines TRBV7-9 with TRBJ1-6; 9 nucleotides match TRBD1. The CDR3 totals 16 residues. Germline V CDR1 and CDR2: SEHNR, FQNEAQ (reference sequence). V shed 6 bases, J shed 9 bases, and the junction held 12 bases outside the gene matches. Here the CDR3 DNA reads TGTGCCAGCAGTCGGAAACAGGGGGCAATAGGTTCACCCCTCCACTTT. Its protein is CASSRKQGAIGSPLHF.

The V and J genes are TRBV5-4 and TRBJ1-1, with a tentative D call TRBD1 (6 bases). CDR3 length: 15 residues. V gave up 4 bases and J gave up 0 bases, with 13 bases separating them. Germline V gene sequence: CDR1 SGHNT, CDR2 YYREEE (reference sequence). In DNA, the CDR3 is TGTGCCAGCAGCCCTGGGGGCCCCATGAACACTGAAGCTTTCTTT. Its protein product is CASSPGGPMNTEAFF.

The genes are TRBV30 and TRBJ1-1, with D possibly matching TRBD1 (5 bases). Germline CDR1 is GTSNPN and CDR2 is SVGIG (reference sequence). This CDR3 region has 11 residues. With 3 bases removed from V and 11 bases from J, the gap between germline ends came to 13 bases. The CDR3 loop is CAWSPPGPAFF. The CDR3 DNA reads as TGTGCCTGGAGCCCCCCAGGGCCGGCTTTCTTT.

J is TRBJ2-7 and V is TRBV7-9; 11 bases are a match to TRBD1. The CDR3 has 13 residues. Germline V gene data show CDR1 as SEHNR and CDR2 as FQNEAQ (reference sequence). Unmatched junction bases numbered 1, after V lost 3 bases and J lost 6 bases. This chain's CDR3 is CASSFGTGGEQYF. The DNA of the CDR3 is TGTGCCAGCAGCTTCGGGACAGGGGGCGAGCAGTACTTC.

V usage is TRBV6-1 and J usage is TRBJ2-3, with D tentatively TRBD2 (5 bases). Germline V gives CDR1 MNHNS, CDR2 SASEGT. Trimming pared 2 bases from V and 13 bases from J, leaving 16 bases between. This CDR3 region has 13 residues. The CDR3 DNA follows: TGTGCCAGCAGTGAACACGAGGGATTGGAAAAGTATTTT. Its protein is CASSEHEGLEKYF.